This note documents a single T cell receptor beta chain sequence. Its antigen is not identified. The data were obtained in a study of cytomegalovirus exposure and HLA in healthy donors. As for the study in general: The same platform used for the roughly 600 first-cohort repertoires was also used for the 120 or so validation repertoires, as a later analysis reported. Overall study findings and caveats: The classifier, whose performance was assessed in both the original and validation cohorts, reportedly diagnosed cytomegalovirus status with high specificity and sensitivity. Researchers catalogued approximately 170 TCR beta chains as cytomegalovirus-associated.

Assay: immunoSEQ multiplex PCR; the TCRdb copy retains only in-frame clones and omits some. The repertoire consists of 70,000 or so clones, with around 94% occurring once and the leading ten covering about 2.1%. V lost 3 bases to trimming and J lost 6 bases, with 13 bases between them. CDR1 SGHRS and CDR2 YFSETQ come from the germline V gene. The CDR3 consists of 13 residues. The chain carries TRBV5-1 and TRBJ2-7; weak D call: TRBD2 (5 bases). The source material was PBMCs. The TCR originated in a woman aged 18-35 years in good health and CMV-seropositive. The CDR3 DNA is TGCGCCAGCAGCTCCCGGGAACGGGGCGAGCAGTACTTC. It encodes CASSSRERGEQYF. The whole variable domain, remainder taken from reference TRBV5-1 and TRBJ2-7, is KAGVTQTPRYLIKTRGQQVTLSCSPISGHRSVSWYQQTPGQGLQFLFEYFSETQRNKGNFPGRFSGRQFSNSRSEMNVSTLELGDSALYLCASSSRERGEQYFGPGTRLTVT.